The T cell receptor (beta chain) under discussion was sequenced for a study of blood T cell repertoires in COVID-19. The wider study: PBMCs, B-cell-depleted T cells, or T cells were the source of the cDNA or gDNA that made up the material.

CDR3 size: 13 residues. The V gene's germline CDR1 is LGHDT and CDR2 YNNKEL (reference sequence). V lost 6 bases and J lost 1, with 9 bases in between. Data came from immunoSEQ multiplex PCR; TCRdb stores just in-frame clones and leaves some out. Here the sample spans approximately 100,000 clones, approximately 84% being singletons. The specimen was peripheral blood. The chain combines TRBV3-1 (or the pseudogene TRBV3-2) with TRBJ1-1, with a weak D call TRBD1 (5 bases). The clonotype was recovered from a human donor in a cohort sampled during active COVID-19. CDR3 nucleotide sequence: TGTGCCAGCAGACCGGGGGGGAACACTGAAGCTTTCTTT. It translates to CASRPGGNTEAFF.